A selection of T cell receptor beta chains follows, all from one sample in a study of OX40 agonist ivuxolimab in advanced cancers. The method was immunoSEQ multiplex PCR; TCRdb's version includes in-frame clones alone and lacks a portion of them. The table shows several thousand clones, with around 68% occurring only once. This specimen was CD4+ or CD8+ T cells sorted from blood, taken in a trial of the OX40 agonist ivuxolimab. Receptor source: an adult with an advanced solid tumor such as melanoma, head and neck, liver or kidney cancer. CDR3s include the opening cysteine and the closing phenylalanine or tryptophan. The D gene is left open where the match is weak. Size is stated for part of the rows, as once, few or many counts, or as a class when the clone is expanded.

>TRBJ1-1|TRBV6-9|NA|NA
TGTGCCAGCAGTTTGAGTGAGCAGACTGAAGCTTTCTTT
CASSLSEQTEAFF
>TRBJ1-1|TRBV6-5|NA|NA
TGTGCCAGCAGCAGCAACACTGAAGCTTTCTTT
CASSSNTEAFF
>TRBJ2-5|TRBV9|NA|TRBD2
TGTGCCAGCAGCGTAGATAGCGGGAGTGAGACCCAGTACTTC
CASSVDSGSETQYF
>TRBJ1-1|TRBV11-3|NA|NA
TGTGCCAGCAGCTTTGGGTTGAACACTGAAGCTTTCTTT
CASSFGLNTEAFF
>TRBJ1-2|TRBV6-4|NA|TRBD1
TGTGCCAGCAGTGGGCGGACAGGCCCAAATAACTATGGCTACACCTTC
CASSGRTGPNNYGYTF
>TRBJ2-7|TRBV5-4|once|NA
TGTGCCAGCAGCTTGGGGGGGTTAGGGAATAACGAGCAGTACTTC
CASSLGGLGNNEQYF
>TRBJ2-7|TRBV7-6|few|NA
TGTGCCAGCAGCTTAGAGGCAGGGTCGACCTACGAGCAGTACTTC
CASSLEAGSTYEQYF
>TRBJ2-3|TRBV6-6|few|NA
TGTGCCAGCAGTTACACTAGCACAGATACGCAGTATTTT
CASSYTSTDTQYF
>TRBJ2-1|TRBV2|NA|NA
TGTGCCAGCAGTGTATTAGCGGAGTTCCACAATGAGCAGTTCTTC
CASSVLAEFHNEQFF
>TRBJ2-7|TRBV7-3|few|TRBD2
TGTGCCAGCAGCTTAACGGCGGGAGGGCCCTACGAGCAGTACTTC
CASSLTAGGPYEQYF
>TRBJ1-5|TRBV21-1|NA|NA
TGTGCCAGCAGCGGCCAGGGGGGCAATCAGCCCCAGCATTTT
CASSGQGGNQPQHF
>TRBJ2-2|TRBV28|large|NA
TGTGCCAGCAGTTTTAGGGGGACTGGGGAGCTGTTTTTT
CASSFRGTGELFF
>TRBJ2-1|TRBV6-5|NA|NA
TGTGCCAGCACCCCAGGACGGGAGTCGAATGAGCAGTTCTTC
CASTPGRESNEQFF
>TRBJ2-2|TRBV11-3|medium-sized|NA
TGTGCCAGCAGCTTAGATGCTGGGAAATCGACCGGGGAGCTGTTTTTT
CASSLDAGKSTGELFF
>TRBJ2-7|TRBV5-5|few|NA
TGTGCCAGCAGCTTAGACTTACACCCTACGAGCTCCTACGAGCAGTACTTC
CASSLDLHPTSSYEQYF
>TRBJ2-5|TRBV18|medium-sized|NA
TGTGCCAGCTCACCGATAGTTGCAGAGACCCAGTACTTC
CASSPIVAETQYF
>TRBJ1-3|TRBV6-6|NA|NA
TGTGCCAGCAGTTACCCACCGGGGACACCATATTTT
CASSYPPGTPYF
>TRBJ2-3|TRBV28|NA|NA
TGTGCCAGCAGTTTAGTCGGTCAGGGAATAGATACGCAGTATTTT
CASSLVGQGIDTQYF
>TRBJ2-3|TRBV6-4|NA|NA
TGTGCCAGCAGTAACGGGAGCACAGATACGCAGTATTTT
CASSNGSTDTQYF
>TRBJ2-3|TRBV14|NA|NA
TGTGCCAGCAGCCAAGATTTCGGAGATACGCAGTATTTT
CASSQDFGDTQYF
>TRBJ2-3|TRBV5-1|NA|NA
TGCGCCAGCAGTCAGGACCTTATAAGCACAGATACGCAGTATTTT
CASSQDLISTDTQYF
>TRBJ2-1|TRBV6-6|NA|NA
TGTGCCACCCTCAGTGGGGGCAATGAGCAGTTCTTC
CATLSGGNEQFF
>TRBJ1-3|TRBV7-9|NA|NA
TGTGCCACTCTCCTGGTCGGGACGGGGGGAAACACCATATATTTT
CATLLVGTGGNTIYF
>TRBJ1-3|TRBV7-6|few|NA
TGTGCCAGCAGTAATACAGGGTCTAGAGACACCATATATTTT
CASSNTGSRDTIYF
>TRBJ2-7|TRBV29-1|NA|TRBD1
TGCAGCGTTGAAGATCCGGACAGGGGTGTCTACGAGCAGTACTTC
CSVEDPDRGVYEQYF
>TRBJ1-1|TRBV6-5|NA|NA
TGTGCCAGCAGGAGGGGCACTGAAGCTTTCTTT
CASRRGTEAFF
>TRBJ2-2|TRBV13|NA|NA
TGTGCCAGCAGCCTCAGTGGGGAAACCGGGGAGCTGTTTTTT
CASSLSGETGELFF
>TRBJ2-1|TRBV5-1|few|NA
TGCGCCAGCAGCTCCTCCTCCTACAATGAGCAGTTCTTC
CASSSSSYNEQFF
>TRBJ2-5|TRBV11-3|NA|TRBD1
TGTGCCAGCAGCGCCGAACAGGGGGCTCGGGAGACCCAGTACTTC
CASSAEQGARETQYF
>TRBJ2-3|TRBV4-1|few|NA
TGCGCCAGCAGCCAAGTGGGGACAGATACGCAGTATTTT
CASSQVGTDTQYF
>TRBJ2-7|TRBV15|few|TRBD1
TGTGCCACCAGTCAGGACAGGGGCTACGAGCAGTACTTC
CATSQDRGYEQYF
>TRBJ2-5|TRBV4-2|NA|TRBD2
TGTGCCAGCAGCCAAAAAGCGGGAGACCAAGAGACCCAGTACTTC
CASSQKAGDQETQYF
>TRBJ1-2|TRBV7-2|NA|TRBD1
TGTGCCAGCAGCGAATCCGGGACAGGGGCCTATGGCTACACCTTC
CASSESGTGAYGYTF
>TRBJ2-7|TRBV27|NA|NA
TGTGCCAGCAGCCACCTCCTTTCGGGGAACGAGCAGTACTTC
CASSHLLSGNEQYF
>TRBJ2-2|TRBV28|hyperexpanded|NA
TGTGCCAGCAGTTTTCGAGGGACCGGGGAGCTGTTTTTT
CASSFRGTGELFF
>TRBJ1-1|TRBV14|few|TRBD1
TGTGCCAGCAGCCAGATTGACAGGGCATCTTCTATGAACACTGAAGCTTTCTTT
CASSQIDRASSMNTEAFF
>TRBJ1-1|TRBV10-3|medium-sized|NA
TGTGCCATCAGTGAGTCAGGGGTAGACACTGAAGCTTTCTTT
CAISESGVDTEAFF
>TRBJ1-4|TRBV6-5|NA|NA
TGTGCCAGCAGACTCAGGGGAACTAATGAAAAACTGTTTTTT
CASRLRGTNEKLFF
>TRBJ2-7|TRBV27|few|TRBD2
TGTGCCAGCCAGCGGGGGGCGGGCATCACCTACGAGCAGTACTTC
CASQRGAGITYEQYF
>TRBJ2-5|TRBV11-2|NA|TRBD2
TGTGCCAGCAGCCTCACAGCGGGAGGGCCCGAGACCCAGTACTTC
CASSLTAGGPETQYF
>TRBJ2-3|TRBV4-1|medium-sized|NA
TGCGCCAGCCAAGGGGGGGATACGCAGTATTTT
CASQGGDTQYF
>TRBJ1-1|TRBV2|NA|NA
TGTGCCAGGGACTCGAACACTGAAGCTTTCTTT
CARDSNTEAFF
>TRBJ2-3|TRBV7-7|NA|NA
TGTGCCAGCAGCTTGTCTATGACAGATACGCAGTATTTT
CASSLSMTDTQYF
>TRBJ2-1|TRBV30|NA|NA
TGTGCCTGGACCCCCGTGGGGGAGGCCCTTTACCATGAGCAGTTCTTC
CAWTPVGEALYHEQFF